Listed below are T cell receptor beta chains from one sample, sequenced in a study of early T cells in non-severe SARS-CoV-2 infection. TCRdb ran MiXCR on the 5' RACE reads and lists one entry per CDR3 protein. Of approximately 20,000 distinct CDR3 sequences listed, 3.5% to 4.5% are singletons. The sequenced sample was whole blood. These receptors came from an adult who was a healthcare worker with PCR-confirmed SARS-CoV-2 infection or an uninfected control (not recorded which). The CDR3 runs from the conserved cysteine through the conserved F or W. A D gene is named only where the DNA matches it firmly. The size entry is marked missing in some rows and otherwise reads once, few, many or a size class.

TRBV12-3/TRBV12-4,.,many,TRBJ1-3,CASSLRRGQLASGNTIYF,TGTGCCAGCAGCCTTCGCCGGGGGCAGTTAGCCTCTGGAAACACCATATATTTT
TRBV20-1,.,.,TRBJ1-2,CSARDPRETNYGYTF,TGCAGTGCTAGAGATCCCCGGGAGACTAACTATGGCTACACCTTC
TRBV18,.,.,TRBJ1-2,CASSPQGDGYTF,TGTGCCAGCTCACCGCAAGGGGATGGCTACACCTTC
TRBV4-2,TRBD1,many,TRBJ2-7,CASSQGPLTGGSYEQYF,TGTGCCAGCAGCCAAGGTCCCTTGACAGGGGGCTCCTACGAGCAGTACTTC
TRBV29-1,TRBD2,.,TRBJ2-7,CSAGGTSYEQYF,TGCAGCGCCGGGGGGACCTCCTACGAGCAGTACTTC
TRBV3-1,.,many,TRBJ1-5,CASSQQGDFQPQHF,TGTGCCAGCAGCCAACAAGGGGACTTTCAGCCCCAGCATTTT
TRBV30,TRBD1,few,TRBJ2-2,CAWTGTEWSGELFF,TGTGCCTGGACTGGGACAGAGTGGTCCGGGGAGCTGTTTTTT
TRBV7-2,.,many,TRBJ2-7,CASSLALLDSPGEQYF,TGTGCCAGCAGCTTAGCCTTATTGGACAGCCCGGGGGAGCAGTACTTC
TRBV30,.,.,TRBJ1-1,CAWSDSLNTEAFF,TGTGCCTGGAGTGACAGCCTTAACACTGAAGCTTTCTTT
TRBV12-3/TRBV12-4,.,few,TRBJ1-6,CASSLPTQNSPLHF,TGTGCCAGCAGTTTACCTACACAGAATTCACCCCTCCACTTT
TRBV12-3/TRBV12-4,TRBD2,.,TRBJ2-1,CASSPPGSGGAGVKFF,TGTGCCAGCAGCCCCCCCGGGAGCGGGGGGGCCGGTGTAAAGTTCTTC
TRBV3-1,.,.,TRBJ2-5,CASSPGTETQYF,TGTGCCAGCAGCCCTGGGACAGAGACCCAGTACTTC
TRBV5-1,.,many,TRBJ1-4,CASTPDSQNEKLFF,TGCGCCAGCACCCCGGACAGCCAGAATGAAAAACTGTTTTTT
TRBV20-1,TRBD1,.,TRBJ1-2,CSAPPGQGGDGYTF,TGCAGTGCTCCACCTGGACAGGGCGGGGATGGCTACACCTTC
TRBV12-3/TRBV12-4,.,many,TRBJ1-1,CASSLSPGMNTEAFF,TGTGCCAGCAGTTTATCCCCAGGGATGAACACTGAAGCTTTCTTT
TRBV29-1,TRBD1,many,TRBJ1-2,CSVESQGDGYTF,TGCAGCGTAGAATCGCAGGGGGATGGCTACACCTTC
TRBV10-3,TRBD1,many,TRBJ2-2,CAISETGAGTGELFF,TGTGCCATCAGTGAGACAGGGGCAGGGACCGGGGAGCTGTTTTTT
TRBV11-2,.,many,TRBJ2-2,CASSSLGELYANTGELFF,TGTGCCAGCAGCTCGCTGGGGGAGCTATACGCGAACACCGGGGAGCTGTTTTTT
TRBV20-1,.,.,TRBJ2-3,CSARGTPRQYF,TGCAGTGCTAGGGGGACCCCCAGGCAGTATTTT
TRBV12-3/TRBV12-4,.,many,TRBJ2-7,CASSSSSYEQYF,TGTGCCAGCAGTTCAAGCTCCTACGAGCAGTACTTC
TRBV5-1,TRBD2,once,TRBJ2-5,CASSLRGEETQYF,TGCGCCAGCAGCTTGCGGGGGGAAGAGACCCAGTACTTC
TRBV29-1,.,.,TRBJ1-3,CSVEDGTYGASSGNTIYF,TGCAGCGTTGAAGATGGGACCTATGGGGCTTCTTCTGGAAACACCATATATTTT
TRBV6-5,TRBD1,medium-sized,TRBJ2-5,CASSHTGQGQETQYF,TGTGCCAGCAGTCACACCGGACAGGGCCAAGAGACCCAGTACTTC
TRBV7-9,.,.,TRBJ2-1,CASSAPGRLDNEQFF,TGTGCCAGCAGCGCCCCGGGACGGCTAGACAATGAGCAGTTCTTC
TRBV20-1,.,many,TRBJ2-7,CSARGEGSYEQYF,TGCAGTGCTAGAGGAGAGGGATCCTACGAGCAGTACTTC
TRBV7-9,.,many,TRBJ1-2,CASSLEGAFGYTF,TGTGCCAGCAGCTTAGAAGGGGCGTTTGGCTACACCTTC
TRBV20-1,.,.,TRBJ2-5,CSARGRETQYF,TGCAGTGCTAGGGGGCGGGAGACCCAGTACTTC
TRBV11-2,TRBD1,.,TRBJ2-5,CASLGQGGETQYF,TGTGCCAGCCTGGGACAGGGGGGAGAGACCCAGTACTTC
TRBV7-2,.,many,TRBJ2-3,CASRDPFTDTQYF,TGTGCCAGCAGGGACCCATTCACAGATACGCAGTATTTT
TRBV12-5,TRBD1,many,TRBJ1-6,CASGLLPHLRDRDSPLHF,TGTGCTAGTGGTTTGTTGCCACACCTTCGGGACAGGGATTCACCCCTCCACTTT
TRBV12-5,.,many,TRBJ1-2,CASARDYGYTF,TGTGCTAGTGCGAGGGACTATGGCTACACCTTC
TRBV7-2,.,.,TRBJ2-5,CASSPGSTVETQYF,TGTGCCAGCAGCCCGGGGTCGACTGTGGAGACCCAGTACTTC
TRBV6-2/TRBV6-3,.,many,TRBJ1-5,CASMTGRNQPQHF,TGTGCCAGCATGACAGGAAGAAATCAGCCCCAGCATTTT
TRBV5-1,.,many,TRBJ1-1,CASSLGVNTEAFF,TGCGCCAGCAGCTTGGGCGTGAACACTGAAGCTTTCTTT
TRBV6-5,.,many,TRBJ2-3,CASSYGVGERGPLEVSTDTQYF,TGTGCCAGCAGTTACGGAGTCGGGGAACGGGGGCCCCTCGAAGTTAGCACAGATACGCAGTATTTT
TRBV3-1,TRBD1,many,TRBJ2-7,CASSDRGVYEQYF,TGTGCCAGCAGTGACAGGGGGGTCTACGAGCAGTACTTC
TRBV6-5,.,many,TRBJ1-2,CASNSREGGYTF,TGTGCCAGCAATTCAAGGGAAGGCGGCTACACCTTC